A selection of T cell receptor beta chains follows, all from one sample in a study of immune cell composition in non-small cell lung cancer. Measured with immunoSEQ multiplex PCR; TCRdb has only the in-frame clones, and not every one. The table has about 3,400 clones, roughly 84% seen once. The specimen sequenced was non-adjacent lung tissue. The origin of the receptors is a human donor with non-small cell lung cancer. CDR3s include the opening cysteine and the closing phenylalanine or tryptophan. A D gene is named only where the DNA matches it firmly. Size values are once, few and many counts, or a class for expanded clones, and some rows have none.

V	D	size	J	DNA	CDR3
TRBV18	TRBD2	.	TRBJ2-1	TGTGCCAGCTCACCATTAGCGGGAGACTCCAATGAGCAGTTCTTC	CASSPLAGDSNEQFF
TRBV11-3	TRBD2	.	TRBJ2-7	TGTGCCAGCAGCTTTCAACTAGCGGGAATCGACGAGCAGTACTTC	CASSFQLAGIDEQYF
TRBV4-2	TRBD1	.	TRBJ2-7	TGTGCCAGCACCCAGGGACCACAGGGGACAGGGGAGTTAGCCTACGAGCAGTACTTC	CASTQGPQGTGELAYEQYF
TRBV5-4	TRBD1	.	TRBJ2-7	TGTGCCAGCAGACGGGACAGGGGAAGCTACGAGCAGTACTTC	CASRRDRGSYEQYF
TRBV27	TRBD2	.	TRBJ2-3	TGTGCCAGCAGTCGCCGGGAGGGAACAGATACGCAGTATTTT	CASSRREGTDTQYF
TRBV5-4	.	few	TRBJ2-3	TGTGCCAGCAGCTTGGTTTCGGGGGGCGCGACAACAGATACGCAGTATTTT	CASSLVSGGATTDTQYF
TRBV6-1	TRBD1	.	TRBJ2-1	TGTGCCAGCACTGAAGGACAGGGGCTTTACAATGAGCAGTTCTTC	CASTEGQGLYNEQFF
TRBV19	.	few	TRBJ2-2	TGTGCCAGTAGTATTAGTAGCGTGGCTGTCGGGGAGCTGTTTTTT	CASSISSVAVGELFF
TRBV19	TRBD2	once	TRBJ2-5	TGTGCCAGTAGTATTACTAGCGGGAGCTTGGAGACCCAGTACTTC	CASSITSGSLETQYF
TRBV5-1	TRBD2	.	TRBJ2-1	TGCGCCAGCAGCTTGGCCGCGGGAGGCCTATACAATGAGCAGTTCTTC	CASSLAAGGLYNEQFF
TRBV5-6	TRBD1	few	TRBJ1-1	TGTGCCAGCAGCTCTGGACAGGACCGACCTGAAGCTTTCTTT	CASSSGQDRPEAFF
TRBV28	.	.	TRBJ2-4	TGTGCCAGCAGTTTCCCGGGGAACATTCAGTACTTC	CASSFPGNIQYF
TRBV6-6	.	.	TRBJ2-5	TGTGCCAGCAGCCCCGGAGAGACCCAGTACTTC	CASSPGETQYF
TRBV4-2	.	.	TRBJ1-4	TGTGCCAGCAGCCAAGACAGGGGCCCAAATGAAAAACTGTTTTTT	CASSQDRGPNEKLFF
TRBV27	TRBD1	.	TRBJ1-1	TGTGCCAGCAGTCTGGACAGGGGTGGACTGAACACTGAAGCTTTCTTT	CASSLDRGGLNTEAFF
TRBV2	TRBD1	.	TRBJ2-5	TGTGCCAGCAGCTCGGGACAGGTAGCCCCCGGGACCCAGTACTTC	CASSSGQVAPGTQYF
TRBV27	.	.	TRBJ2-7	TGTGCCAGCAGTTTAAGGCAGGGCGGGATGGAGCAGTACTTC	CASSLRQGGMEQYF
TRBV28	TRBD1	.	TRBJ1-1	TGTGCCAGCAGTCTGCAGGGGGCGAACACTGAAGCTTTCTTT	CASSLQGANTEAFF
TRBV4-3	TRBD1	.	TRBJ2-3	TGCGCCAGCAGCCAAGATCCTGGACAGGGGGCAACGGATACGCAGTATTTT	CASSQDPGQGATDTQYF
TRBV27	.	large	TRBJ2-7	TGTGCCAGCAGCCCAGGCTTTAGCTCCTACGAGCAGTACTTC	CASSPGFSSYEQYF
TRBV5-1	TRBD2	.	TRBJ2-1	TGCGCCAGCAGCTTGGCCCTAGCGGGAGGCAATGAGCAGTTCTTC	CASSLALAGGNEQFF
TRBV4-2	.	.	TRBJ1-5	TGTGCCAGCAGCAAGACAAGGTTGGGCGGGGGCAATCAGCCCCAGCATTTT	CASSKTRLGGGNQPQHF
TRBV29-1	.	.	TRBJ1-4	TGCAGCGCATTCCAGGGTCCAGAAAAACTGTTTTTT	CSAFQGPEKLFF
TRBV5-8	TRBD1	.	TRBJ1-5	TGTGCCAGCAGCTTGGGACAGGGTGATCAGCCCCAGCATTTT	CASSLGQGDQPQHF
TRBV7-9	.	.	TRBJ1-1	TGTGCCAGCAGCTTACTGCGGTCGGCGGCGGGCACTGAAGCTTTCTTT	CASSLLRSAAGTEAFF
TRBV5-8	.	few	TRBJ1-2	TGTGCCAGCAGCTGGGCCACGAGGGGGAGTAACTATGGCTACACCTTC	CASSWATRGSNYGYTF
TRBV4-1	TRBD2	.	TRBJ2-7	TGCGCCAGCAGCCACCCCACGGGTTCACTAGCGGACGAGCAGTACTTC	CASSHPTGSLADEQYF
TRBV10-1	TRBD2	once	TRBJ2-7	TGCGCCAGCAGTCCGGGACTACAATACGAGCAGTACTTC	CASSPGLQYEQYF
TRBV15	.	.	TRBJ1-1	TGTGCCACCAGCAATCCCGCCATGAGCACTGAAGCTTTCTTT	CATSNPAMSTEAFF
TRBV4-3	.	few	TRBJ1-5	TGCGCCAGCAGCCAAGACAGGGTTGGCAATCAGCCCCAGCATTTT	CASSQDRVGNQPQHF
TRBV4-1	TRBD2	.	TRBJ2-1	TGCGCCAGCAGCCAAGTCAGAGCGGGAGGAAGTAATGAGCAGTTCTTC	CASSQVRAGGSNEQFF
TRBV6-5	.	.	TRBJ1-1	TGTGCCAGCAAGAGGGTCAGCGCAAGGAACACTGAAGCTTTCTTT	CASKRVSARNTEAFF
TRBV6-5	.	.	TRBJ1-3	TGTGCCAGCAGCCGGGCAGGGGTGCAGGGAAACACCATATATTTT	CASSRAGVQGNTIYF